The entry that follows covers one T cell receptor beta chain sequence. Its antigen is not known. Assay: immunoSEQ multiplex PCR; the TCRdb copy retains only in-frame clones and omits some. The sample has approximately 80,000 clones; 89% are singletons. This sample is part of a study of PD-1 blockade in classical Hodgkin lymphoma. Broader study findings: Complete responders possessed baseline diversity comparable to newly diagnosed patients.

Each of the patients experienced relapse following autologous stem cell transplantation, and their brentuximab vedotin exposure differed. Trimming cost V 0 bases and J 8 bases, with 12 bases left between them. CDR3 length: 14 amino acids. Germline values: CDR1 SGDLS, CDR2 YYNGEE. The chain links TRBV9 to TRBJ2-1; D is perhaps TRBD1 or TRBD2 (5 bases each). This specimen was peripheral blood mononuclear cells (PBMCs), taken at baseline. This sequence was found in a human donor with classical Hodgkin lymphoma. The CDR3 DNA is TGTGCCAGCAGCGTAGGGGGGAATTGGGATGAGCAGTTCTTC. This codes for CASSVGGNWDEQFF.